This T cell receptor (beta chain) was documented in a study of blood T cell repertoires in COVID-19. V gave up 1 base and J gave up 6 bases; unmatched junction bases: 5. CDR3 size: 16 residues. Looked up from germline, CDR1 is SGHRS and CDR2 is YFSETQ. The data were produced by immunoSEQ multiplex PCR, yet TCRdb's version contains in-frame clones alone and is incomplete. The sample shows roughly 230,000 clones, about four fifths of them seen only once. The sequencing input was peripheral blood. V usage is TRBV5-1 and J usage is TRBJ2-2; 11 bases agree with TRBD2. This receptor was obtained from a man aged 50-59 years with acute or convalescent COVID-19. This CDR3 is CASSLLLAGGAGELFF. In DNA, the CDR3 is TGCGCCAGCAGCTTGTTGCTAGCGGGGGGCGCCGGGGAGCTGTTTTTT.